The 17 T cell receptor beta chains reported below all come from one sample, sequenced in a study of T-cell memory formation after mild COVID-19. Each CDR3 protein is one row after TCRdb ran MiXCR on the 5' RACE reads. Of under 550,000 distinct CDR3 sequences listed, approximately 18% were seen once; the top ten hold roughly an eighth. The specimen sequenced was PBMCs or a T cell subset sorted from them (not recorded which). These receptors all stem from an adult woman who had mild COVID-19 (a few samples of this study predate the infection). Cell type and time point are not known.

This clonotype occurred once. The genes are TRBV7-2 and TRBJ2-7; 8 bases agree with TRBD2. This CDR3 spans 17 amino acids. V gave up 4 bases and J gave up 5 bases; unmatched junction bases: 16. CDR1 and CDR2 (germline): SGHTA, FQGNSA. The CDR3 DNA reads TGTGCCAGCAGCTCCTCCGGGACTAGTTTAGGGGGGAACGAGCAGTACTTC. This encodes CASSSSGTSLGGNEQYF.

The CDR3: CASSFLAGGLSVEQYF. DNA of the CDR3: TGTGCCAGCAGTTTTCTCGCAGGGGGCCTCTCTGTCGAGCAGTACTTC. J is TRBJ2-7 and V is TRBV6-5; 8 bases match TRBD1. This CDR3 contains 16 residues. Germline trimming cut 4 bases from V and 6 bases from J; bases unmatched to any gene: 14. Germline assignment: CDR1 MNHEY and CDR2 SVGAGI.

This clonotype was detected ten times or more. CDR3 sequence (DNA): TGTGCCAGCAGTTTATCGGGCAGATCGAACACCGGGGAGCTGTTTTTT. It codes for CASSLSGRSNTGELFF. The gene calls are TRBV27 and TRBJ2-2; D ambiguous. The CDR3 length is 16 residues. CDR1 and CDR2 from the germline V gene are MNHEY and SMNVEV (reference sequence). Trimming removed 0 bases at V and 0 bases at J, with 8 bases between.

This clonotype was counted at least ten times. V is TRBV20-1 and J is TRBJ2-3; D unresolved. The germline V and J ends were trimmed by 1 base and 2 bases, with 19 bases remaining between them. CDR3 length: 17 amino acids. Germline CDR1 DFQATT, CDR2 SNEGSKA (reference sequence). CDR3 in DNA: TGCAGTGCTAGAGGATACTTTGGGCGGAATTTCACAGATACGCAGTATTTT. Its protein is CSARGYFGRNFTDTQYF.

V gene TRBV7-6 combines with J gene TRBJ2-1; TRBD1 agrees at 10 bases. Germline V lookup: CDR1 SGHVS, CDR2 FNYEAQ. This CDR3 has 16 residues. The J segment lost 6 bases and the V segment lost 3 bases, leaving 8 bases of the junction unmatched. The CDR3 bases are TGTGCCAGCAGCTTGGGGCCGGGACAGGGGCCCAATGAGCAGTTCTTC. This sequence encodes CASSLGPGQGPNEQFF.

A few counts support this clonotype. The chain combines TRBV6-2 or TRBV6-3 with TRBJ2-1; 9 bases line up with TRBD1. Looked up from germline, CDR1 is MNHEY and CDR2 is SVGEGT. Trimming removed 8 bases from V and 15 bases from J; junction bases left unmatched: 8. CDR3 length: 11 residues. DNA for the CDR3: TGTGCCAGCTACCGGGGACAGGGTTGGTTCTTC. Its protein product is CASYRGQGWFF.

Only a few counts were recorded for this clonotype. The chain recombines TRBV6-6 with TRBJ1-5; the match to TRBD1 covers 7 bases. The CDR3 runs to 13 residues. Germline V gene sequence: CDR1 MNHNY, CDR2 SVGAGI (reference sequence). The J segment lost 4 bases and the V segment lost 6 bases, leaving 3 bases of the junction unmatched. The DNA for the CDR3 is TGTGCCAGCAGGATACAGGGGAATCAGCCCCAGCATTTT. The encoded protein is CASRIQGNQPQHF.

The chain carries TRBV11-1 and TRBJ2-5; the match to TRBD1 covers 9 bases. Germline trimming cut 0 bases from V and 4 bases from J; bases unmatched to any gene: 3. Germline CDR1 is SGHAT and CDR2 is FQDESV (reference sequence). The CDR3 is 15 amino acids. Here the CDR3 reads CASSLALTGGETQYF. In DNA form, the CDR3 reads TGTGCCAGCAGCTTAGCCCTGACAGGGGGAGAGACCCAGTACTTC.

The rearrangement uses TRBV19 and TRBJ1-2; tentatively, D is TRBD1 (5 bases). From germline, CDR1 is LNHDA and CDR2 SQIVND (reference sequence). V was trimmed by 3 bases and J by 3 bases, leaving 17 bases between them. The CDR3 spans 16 residues. CDR3 region: CASSIPRDPRDYGYTF. The CDR3 nucleotides read TGTGCCAGTAGTATTCCCCGGGACCCAAGGGACTATGGCTACACCTTC. The full variable domain, completed using reference TRBV19 and TRBJ1-2, is DGGITQSPKYLFRKEGQNVTLSCEQNLNHDAMYWYRQDPGQGLRLIYYSQIVNDFQKGDIAEGYSVSREKKESFPLTVTSAQKNPTAFYLCASSIPRDPRDYGYTFGSGTRLTVV.

The chain links TRBV5-6 to TRBJ1-1, with no clear D. CDR1 is SGHDT, CDR2 YYEEEE, per germline. This CDR3 has 13 residues. Trimming removed 2 bases from V and 6 bases from J, with 11 bases in between. For the CDR3, the DNA is TGTGCCAGCAGCTTACTAGGGAGGGCTGAAGCTTTCTTT. Protein sequence: CASSLLGRAEAFF.

There are a few counts of this clonotype. The chain has TRBV4-1 and TRBJ2-3, with a possible D match to TRBD2 (5 bases). V lost 4 bases and J 1 base, leaving 12 bases between the germline ends. The CDR3 extends over 15 amino acids. Germline CDR1 reads MGHRA; CDR2 reads YSYEKL. Here the CDR3 reads CASSPLFSGTDTQYF. The CDR3 DNA reads as TGCGCCAGCAGCCCCTTATTTAGCGGCACAGATACGCAGTATTTT.

This clonotype was picked up a small number of times. This chain uses TRBV10-3 with TRBJ1-1, with TRBD1 matching over 7 bases. V was clipped by 5 bases and J by 2 bases; unmatched bases: 8. CDR1 is ENHRY and CDR2 is SYGVKD in the germline V gene. CDR3 size: 15 residues. The CDR3 here is CAISSRTGLNTEAFF. The CDR3 DNA sequence: TGTGCCATCAGTTCAAGGACAGGCCTAAACACTGAAGCTTTCTTT.

The J gene is TRBJ2-6, the V gene TRBV29-1; a possible D gene is TRBD2 (6 bases). This CDR3 has 15 residues. The V end lost 4 bases, the J end lost 4 bases, and 14 bases lay between the germline ends. Germline V gene data show CDR1 as SQVTM and CDR2 as ANQGSEA. The CDR3 loop is CSVGRGSLGANVLTF. DNA for the CDR3: TGCAGCGTTGGGAGGGGTTCTTTGGGGGCCAACGTCCTGACTTTC.

This clonotype was counted between two and nine times. The chain is built from TRBV19 and TRBJ1-5; the D is unclear. CDR1 and CDR2 (germline): LNHDA, SQIVND (reference sequence). CDR3 length: 14 residues. V lost 3 bases and J 7 bases, leaving 13 bases between the germline ends. CDR3 sequence (DNA): TGTGCCAGTAGTATCGGAGGGTTTGGCCAGCCCCAGCATTTT. Protein: CASSIGGFGQPQHF. Filled out from reference TRBV19 and TRBJ1-5, the complete variable domain reads DGGITQSPKYLFRKEGQNVTLSCEQNLNHDAMYWYRQDPGQGLRLIYYSQIVNDFQKGDIAEGYSVSREKKESFPLTVTSAQKNPTAFYLCASSIGGFGQPQHFGDGTRLSIL.

The chain employs TRBV20-1 and TRBJ1-5; possible D gene TRBD1, 5 bases. CDR1 DFQATT and CDR2 SNEGSKA come from the germline V gene (reference sequence). The V end was cut by 3 bases, the J end by 3 bases, with 9 bases between. This CDR3 spans 13 amino acids. CDR3 coding DNA: TGCAGTGCTAGTAGCAGGGTCAATCAGCCCCAGCATTTT. This sequence encodes CSASSRVNQPQHF.

The chain combines TRBV18 with TRBJ2-7; 9 nucleotides line up with TRBD1. CDR3 size: 16 residues. The J segment lost 5 bases and the V segment lost 4 bases, leaving 12 bases of the junction unmatched. The V gene's germline CDR1 is KGHSH and CDR2 LQKENI. The chain's CDR3 is CASSLGQGKLVHEQYF. DNA of the CDR3: TGTGCCAGCTCACTTGGACAGGGGAAACTAGTCCACGAGCAGTACTTC.

J is TRBJ2-5 and V is TRBV15; D remains ambiguous. CDR1 is LNHNV, CDR2 YYDKDF, per germline (reference sequence). V was clipped by 3 bases and J by 5 bases, with 7 bases between them. There are 12 residues in the CDR3. This CDR3 is CATSRQSETQYF. The CDR3 nucleotides are TGTGCCACCAGCAGGCAAAGTGAGACCCAGTACTTC.